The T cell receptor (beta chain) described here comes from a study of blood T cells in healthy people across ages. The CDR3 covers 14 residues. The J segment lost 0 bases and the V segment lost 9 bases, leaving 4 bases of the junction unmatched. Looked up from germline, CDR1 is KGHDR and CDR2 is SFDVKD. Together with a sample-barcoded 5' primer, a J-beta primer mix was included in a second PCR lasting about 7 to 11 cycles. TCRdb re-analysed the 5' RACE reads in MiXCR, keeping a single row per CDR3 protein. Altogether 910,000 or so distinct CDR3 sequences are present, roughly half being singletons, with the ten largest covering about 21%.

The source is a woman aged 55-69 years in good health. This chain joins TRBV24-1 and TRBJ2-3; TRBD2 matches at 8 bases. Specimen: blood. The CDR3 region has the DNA TGTGCCACCGGGAGCGGGAGTAGCACAGATACGCAGTATTTT. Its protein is CATGSGSSTDTQYF.